Below, 27 T cell receptor beta chains from the same sample are listed, as sequenced in a study of cytomegalovirus exposure and HLA in healthy donors (TCRdb year 2017). Receptor libraries were prepared by the immunoSEQ multiplex PCR assay. For the multiplex PCR, a mixture combining 60 forward primers for TCR Vbeta segments and 13 reverse primers for TCR Jbeta segments was used. TCRdb holds this immuneACCESS table with in-frame rearrangements only. Some clones are missing; in checked studies, unresolved V genes explain under half, and the rest has no known cause. This sample holds roughly 150,000 clones; 68% were observed only once. The biggest ten clones account for roughly a tenth of the sample. Sequencing was performed on PBMCs. Receptors were obtained from a man aged 25 to 40 in good health and CMV-seropositive.

The chain has TRBV2 and TRBJ2-1, with D tentatively TRBD1 (6 bases). Deletions cut 6 bases from V and 8 bases from J, with 17 bases between. Germline CDR1 reads SNHLY; CDR2 reads FYNNEI. The CDR3 totals 14 residues. CDR3 nucleotides: TGTGCCAGCAGCGGAACAGGGCCGGTCGATGAGCAGTTCTTC. This codes for CASSGTGPVDEQFF.

V usage is TRBV27 and J usage is TRBJ2-1; 11 positions match TRBD2. Per germline, CDR1 MNHEY and CDR2 SMNVEV (reference sequence). V lost 4 bases to trimming and J lost 2 bases; unmatched junction nucleotides: 7. The CDR3 runs to 17 residues. CDR3 sequence (DNA): TGTGCCAGCAGTTCATACCCTAGCGGGAGGACCTACAATGAGCAGTTCTTC. It specifies CASSSYPSGRTYNEQFF.

This clone has a handful of counts. The J gene is TRBJ2-1, the V gene TRBV5-1, with 7 bases identical to TRBD2. In germline, CDR1 is SGHRS, CDR2 YFSETQ. J gave up 0 bases and V 0 bases, and 6 bases lay outside the gene matches. The CDR3 is 17 amino acids. CDR3 sequence (DNA): TGCGCCAGCAGCTTGGTGGGAGGGCGCAGCTCCTACAATGAGCAGTTCTTC. As protein: CASSLVGGRSSYNEQFF.

This chain joins TRBV6-6 and TRBJ1-2, with a possible D match to TRBD1 (6 bases). CDR3 length: 12 amino acids. The V end lost 6 bases, the J end lost 5 bases, and 10 bases lay between the germline ends. Germline-derived CDR1 and CDR2 are MNHNY and SVGAGI (reference sequence). This CDR3 reads CASRDREYGYTF. CDR3 in DNA: TGTGCCAGCAGGGACAGAGAGTATGGCTACACCTTC.

This clone appeared a few times. This chain joins TRBV5-3 and TRBJ2-5; weak D call: TRBD2 (6 bases). TRBV5-3 is an open reading frame whose function is uncertain. The CDR3 sequence is 15 residues long. V lost 4 bases and J 3 bases, leaving 16 bases between the germline ends. CDR3 coding DNA: TGTGCCAGAAGCCTGTTGAGGACTATAGAAGAGACCCAGTACTTC. This gives the protein CARSLLRTIEETQYF.

The genes are TRBV6-5 and TRBJ2-7; TRBD1 matches at 8 bases. The length of the CDR3 is 15 residues. Germline V gives CDR1 MNHEY, CDR2 SVGAGI. Trimming removed 0 bases from V and 2 bases from J; junction bases left unmatched: 3. CDR3 amino acids: CASSYSETGAYEQYF. For the CDR3, the DNA is TGTGCCAGCAGTTACTCGGAGACAGGGGCCTACGAGCAGTACTTC.

This sequence joins TRBV28 and TRBJ1-4, with D uncertain. Trimming shortened V by 6 bases and J by 5 bases, and 13 bases separated the two germline ends. The length of the CDR3 is 14 residues. The germline V gene encodes CDR1 MDHEN and CDR2 SYDVKM. The CDR3 sequence: CASSGLNFNEKLFF. Written as DNA, the CDR3 is TGTGCCAGCAGCGGTTTGAACTTCAATGAAAAACTGTTTTTT.

The J gene is TRBJ2-5, the V gene TRBV28, with 11 bases lining up with TRBD2. CDR1 is MDHEN, CDR2 SYDVKM, per germline. This CDR3 contains 22 residues. The V and J ends lost 3 bases and 4 bases, in that order; junction bases with no gene match: 25. The CDR3 coding sequence is TGTGCCAGCAGTTTGGGGATAGGAATGCGGGCGACTAGCGGGAAATTCTCAGAGACCCAGTACTTC. Translated: CASSLGIGMRATSGKFSETQYF.

A remark on this clone: One end of the junction is discordant with germline, which a read error may explain. The chain recombines TRBV11-3 with TRBJ2-3; 11 bases align to TRBD2. The germline CDR1 and CDR2 sequences are SGHNT and YENEEA. The CDR3 runs to 15 residues. Written as DNA, the CDR3 is TGTGCCAGCAGGTCTCGTCTAGCGGGAGGCACCCTCGTGCATTTT. Its protein product is CASRSRLAGGTLVHF.

The rearrangement joins TRBV6-1 to TRBJ2-7, with TRBD2 identical over 8 bases. The CDR3 extends over 17 amino acids. V lost 3 bases and J lost 0; bases outside the gene matches: 10. The germline CDR1 and CDR2 sequences are MNHNS and SASEGT. Here the CDR3 reads CASSDPRLSGGSYEQYF. The CDR3 nucleotides read TGTGCCAGCAGTGACCCCCGACTGAGCGGGGGCTCCTACGAGCAGTACTTC.

The chain carries TRBV11-2 and TRBJ1-2; D might be TRBD1 (6 bases). This CDR3 spans 15 amino acids. The ends were cut back, 1 base at V and 3 bases at J, with 12 bases in the middle. Germline CDR1 is SGHAT and CDR2 is FQNNGV. In DNA form, the CDR3 reads TGTGCCAGCAGCTTAGCTTTTACAGGGCACTATGGCTACACCTTC. This sequence encodes CASSLAFTGHYGYTF.

This clone occurred a few times. The rearrangement links TRBV30 to TRBJ1-5; D perhaps matches TRBD1 (5 bases). From germline, CDR1 is GTSNPN and CDR2 SVGIG (reference sequence). Trimming shortened V by 3 bases and J by 12 bases, and 24 bases separated the two germline ends. CDR3 length: 15 amino acids. The CDR3 nucleotides read TGTGCCTGGAGCCCGACGGAGGGGCGCATCGGGGTCCAGCATTTT. This sequence encodes CAWSPTEGRIGVQHF.

The CDR3 DNA sequence: TGTGCCAGCAGCTTGACGCTAGCGGGCAATGAGCAGTTCTTC. Its translation is CASSLTLAGNEQFF. The chain is built from TRBV7-2 and TRBJ2-1; 8 bases are shared with TRBD2. V dropped 3 bases and J dropped 6; count of bases not matched to a gene: 4. The CDR3 loop spans 14 amino acids. Germline values: CDR1 SGHTA, CDR2 FQGNSA.

This clone was detected only a few times. The same CDR3 can be traced to other DNA sequences in this sample. The J gene is TRBJ2-7, the V gene TRBV19; the match to TRBD2 covers 8 bases. V lost 10 bases and J lost 5; bases outside the gene matches: 16. Per the germline V gene, CDR1 is LNHDA and CDR2 is SQIVND (reference sequence). The CDR3 contains 15 residues. CDR3 residues: CATTREVGFSHEQYF. CDR3 in DNA: TGTGCCACCACGCGGGAGGTTGGATTTTCCCACGAGCAGTACTTC.

V usage is TRBV7-9 and J usage is TRBJ1-1, with D possibly being TRBD1 (6 bases). In germline, CDR1 is SEHNR, CDR2 FQNEAQ (reference sequence). The CDR3 has 14 amino acids. V dropped 5 bases and J dropped 0 bases, with 10 bases sitting between them. This CDR3 is CASSHRVLNTEAFF. The CDR3 nucleotides read TGTGCCAGCAGCCACAGGGTGTTGAACACTGAAGCTTTCTTT.

The V gene is TRBV5-6, the J gene TRBJ2-7; TRBD2 matches at 13 bases. Germline CDR1 SGHDT, CDR2 YYEEEE. V trimming: 5 bases; J trimming: 3 bases; junction bases outside the gene matches: 2. The CDR3 runs to 14 residues. This CDR3 is CASRRTSGSYEQYF. The CDR3 nucleotides are TGTGCCAGCAGGAGGACTAGCGGGAGCTACGAGCAGTACTTC.

A few counts support this clone. J is TRBJ2-1 and V is TRBV5-1; D ambiguous. Germline V gene sequence: CDR1 SGHRS, CDR2 YFSETQ. The CDR3 contains 12 residues. V shed 5 bases and J shed 12 bases, with 15 bases lying between them. CDR3 in amino acids: CASRSDGVRQFF. The CDR3 DNA is TGCGCCAGCAGATCAGACGGAGTTAGGCAGTTCTTC.

V usage is TRBV5-4 and J usage is TRBJ2-5; 8 bases are a match to TRBD1. V dropped 4 bases and J dropped 5; count of bases not matched to a gene: 10. Looked up from germline, CDR1 is SGHNT and CDR2 is YYREEE (reference sequence). CDR3 length: 15 residues. The DNA of the CDR3 is TGTGCCAGCAGCCCGGACAGGGCGGGATGGGAGACCCAGTACTTC. Its protein product is CASSPDRAGWETQYF.

This chain connects TRBV18 to TRBJ2-3, with 9 bases lining up with TRBD2. Germline lookup yields CDR1 KGHSH and CDR2 LQKENI. V lost 3 bases, J lost 2 bases, and 12 bases stayed unmatched. The CDR3 spans 18 residues. CDR3 region: CASSPQPALAGLTDTQYF. Written as DNA, the CDR3 is TGTGCCAGCTCACCCCAACCCGCTCTAGCGGGACTCACAGATACGCAGTATTTT.

V and J are TRBV6-6 and TRBJ2-7; TRBD1 matches at 9 bases. Germline V gives CDR1 MNHNY, CDR2 SVGAGI (reference sequence). Trimming removed 4 bases from V and 6 bases from J; junction bases left unmatched: 7. The CDR3 is made up of 14 amino acids. The CDR3 nucleotides are TGTGCCAGCAGTTCCCGGACAGGGGAAGCCGAGCAGTACTTC. Its translation: CASSSRTGEAEQYF.

The chain uses TRBV6-5 and TRBJ1-1; 7 nucleotides line up with TRBD1. V dropped 6 bases and J dropped 5; count of bases not matched to a gene: 9. Germline V gives CDR1 MNHEY, CDR2 SVGAGI. The CDR3 totals 14 residues. This CDR3 reads CASRIGGGGTEAFF. The CDR3 nucleotides read TGTGCCAGCAGAATAGGGGGCGGGGGGACTGAAGCTTTCTTT.

V and J are TRBV4-1 and TRBJ2-7; the match to TRBD1 covers 8 bases. V gave up 2 bases and J gave up 3 bases; unmatched junction bases: 9. The CDR3 consists of 16 residues. Per the germline V gene, CDR1 is MGHRA and CDR2 is YSYEKL. The CDR3, as DNA: TGCGCCAGCAGCCAAATCCCCCTGGACAGGGTCTACGAGCAGTACTTC. This encodes CASSQIPLDRVYEQYF.

The chain uses TRBV4-1 and TRBJ2-7; 8 bases match TRBD2. CDR1 and CDR2 from the germline V gene are MGHRA and YSYEKL. This CDR3 spans 15 amino acids. V lost 4 bases and J lost 3; bases outside the gene matches: 8. The CDR3 sequence: CASSPEGREGYEQYF. CDR3 coding DNA: TGCGCCAGCAGCCCCGAGGGACGGGAGGGCTACGAGCAGTACTTC.

The chain is built from TRBV28 and TRBJ2-7; 10 bases align to TRBD2. The CDR3 runs to 14 residues. J lost 5 bases, V lost 5 bases, and 6 bases had no gene match. Germline loops: CDR1 MDHEN, CDR2 SYDVKM. The CDR3 here is CASSLAGARDEQYF. DNA of the CDR3: TGTGCCAGCAGTCTAGCGGGAGCAAGAGACGAGCAGTACTTC.

The chain carries TRBV19 and TRBJ2-1, with 8 bases matching TRBD2. V lost 1 base, J lost 4 bases, and 3 bases stayed unmatched. CDR1 and CDR2 (germline): LNHDA, SQIVND (reference sequence). The CDR3 length is 15 residues. The CDR3 spells CASSIGGGGYNEQFF. CDR3 DNA sequence: TGTGCCAGTAGTATAGGCGGCGGGGGGTACAATGAGCAGTTCTTC.

The CDR3 here is CASSLGMGSSYNEQFF. The CDR3 nucleotides are TGTGCCAGCAGCTTAGGGATGGGCAGCTCCTACAATGAGCAGTTCTTC. This sequence joins TRBV11-2 and TRBJ2-1; no clear D gene. The CDR3 has 16 residues. Trimming cost V 1 base and J 0 bases, with 10 bases left between them. The germline V gene encodes CDR1 SGHAT and CDR2 FQNNGV.

The genes are TRBV5-1 and TRBJ1-1, with a weak D call TRBD1 (5 bases). Trimming pared 1 base from V and 4 bases from J, leaving 11 bases between. Germline V gene data show CDR1 as SGHRS and CDR2 as YFSETQ. There are 14 residues in the CDR3. The CDR3 loop reads CASSLRLQGTEAFF. CDR3 sequence (DNA): TGCGCCAGCAGCTTGCGGCTCCAGGGCACTGAAGCTTTCTTT.